Listed here are 3 T cell receptor beta chains from one sample, sequenced in a study of T-cell reconstitution after alpha-beta-depleted transplantation in children. The authors prepared the TCRbeta library with unique molecular identifiers. TCRdb itself ran the PCR reads through MiXCR, one entry per CDR3 protein. The data contain about 540,000 distinct CDR3 sequences, over 20% of them singletons. This specimen consisted of PBMCs, obtained before TCRalphabeta/CD19-depleted stem cell transplant. The source is a boy younger than two with Wiskott-Aldrich syndrome, due to receive a stem cell transplant.

The chain recombines TRBV5-1 with TRBJ2-2, with 7 bases aligning to TRBD1. V lost 4 bases to trimming and J lost 3 bases; unmatched junction nucleotides: 0. Germline V lookup: CDR1 SGHRS, CDR2 YFSETQ. This CDR3 comprises 13 residues. CDR3 loop: CASSGTDTGELFF. DNA of the CDR3: TGCGCCAGCAGCGGGACAGACACCGGGGAGCTGTTTTTT.

This clonotype was detected only a few times. The V call is TRBV20-1, the J call TRBJ2-2; TRBD2 matches at 8 bases. The CDR3 has 15 amino acids. The germline V gene encodes CDR1 DFQATT and CDR2 SNEGSKA (reference sequence). V was clipped by 1 base and J by 5 bases; unmatched bases: 6. CDR3 protein: CSARVAGLGTGELFF. The CDR3 DNA sequence: TGCAGTGCTAGAGTAGCGGGACTGGGGACCGGGGAGCTGTTTTTT.

This clonotype was recorded a few times. This CDR3 is CASSDGRGNYEQYF. The CDR3 nucleotides read TGTGCCAGCAGTGATGGCAGGGGGAACTACGAGCAGTACTTC. The chain joins TRBV2 to TRBJ2-7; 7 nucleotides align to TRBD1. Trimming cost V 3 bases and J 3 bases; bases outside gene matches: 5. Germline V gene lookup returns CDR1 SNHLY and CDR2 FYNNEI. The CDR3 length is 14 residues.